The 30 T cell receptor beta chains below come from one sample, sequenced in a study of blood T cell repertoires in COVID-19. The assay was immunoSEQ multiplex PCR, and TCRdb's table has in-frame clones only and misses some. The data show 100,000 or so clones, less than 90% seen once. The sample consisted of peripheral blood. These receptor sequences come from a man between 65 and 80 years old with active or convalescent COVID-19.

The CDR3 reads CASSPGAVSNTEAFF. In DNA, the CDR3 is TGTGCCAGCTCACCGGGGGCAGTTTCGAACACTGAAGCTTTCTTT. This chain links TRBV18 with TRBJ1-1; tentative D call: TRBD1 (6 bases). The CDR3 is 15 amino acids. V was shortened by 3 bases and J by 1 base, with 12 bases between the two germline ends. Germline CDR1 and CDR2: KGHSH and LQKENI. Looking up the rest from reference TRBV18 and TRBJ1-1 gives the full variable domain: NAGVMQNPRHLVRRRGQEARLRCSPMKGHSHVYWYRQLPEEGLKFMVYLQKENIIDESGMPKERFSAEFPKEGPSILRIQQVVRGDSAAYFCASSPGAVSNTEAFFGQGTRLTVV.

The V and J genes are TRBV24-1 and TRBJ2-5, with D uncertain. V was cut by 3 bases and J by 2 bases, with 3 bases left in between. The CDR3 is 12 amino acids. The germline V gene encodes CDR1 KGHDR and CDR2 SFDVKD. In DNA form, the CDR3 reads TGTGCCACCAGTGATCCTCAAGAGACCCAGTACTTC. Translated: CATSDPQETQYF.

V is TRBV7-3 and J is TRBJ2-3, with 10 nucleotides matching TRBD1. The CDR3 length is 14 residues. Germline CDR1 reads SGHTA; CDR2 reads FQGTGA. The V gene end was trimmed by 5 bases and the J gene end by 6 bases; junction bases not matched to a gene: 5. CDR3 amino acids: CASSLGQGVDTQYF. CDR3 bases: TGTGCCAGCAGCCTCGGACAGGGGGTGGATACGCAGTATTTT.

The chain has TRBV5-4 and TRBJ1-2; D might be TRBD1 (6 bases). This CDR3 region has 15 residues. The germline V gene encodes CDR1 SGHNT and CDR2 YYREEE (reference sequence). V dropped 1 base and J dropped 0 bases, with 10 bases sitting between them. This chain's CDR3 is CASSLMGAPNYGYTF. In nucleotides, the CDR3 is TGTGCCAGCAGCTTGATGGGGGCCCCTAACTATGGCTACACCTTC.

This sequence joins TRBV28 and TRBJ1-5; a weak D match, TRBD1 (5 bases). This CDR3 comprises 17 residues. Germline lookup yields CDR1 MDHEN and CDR2 SYDVKM. V dropped 6 bases and J dropped 0 bases, with 18 bases sitting between them. CDR3 loop: CASRGPRQSYSNQPQHF. In DNA form, the CDR3 reads TGTGCCAGCAGAGGGCCGCGACAGTCTTATAGCAATCAGCCCCAGCATTTT.

This rearrangement joins TRBV19 to TRBJ2-7, with 11 bases lining up with TRBD1. This CDR3 is 14 amino acids long. The V and J ends lost 5 bases and 3 bases, in that order; junction bases with no gene match: 3. Germline CDR1 reads LNHDA; CDR2 reads SQIVND (reference sequence). The CDR3 is CASSHGTGGYEQYF. As DNA, the CDR3 is TGTGCCAGTAGTCATGGGACAGGGGGCTACGAGCAGTACTTC.

The V and J genes are TRBV19 and TRBJ1-5, with 7 bases lining up with TRBD1. The trim removed 7 bases at V and 0 bases at J, leaving 6 bases unmatched. Germline CDR1 LNHDA, CDR2 SQIVND (reference sequence). This CDR3 comprises 15 residues. The CDR3 nucleotides are TGTGCCAGTACCACGACAGGGCTTAGCAATCAGCCCCAGCATTTT. Translated: CASTTTGLSNQPQHF.

V and J are TRBV12-2 and TRBJ2-4; the table's D call TRBD1 went unverified against the DNA. TRBV12-2 is a pseudogene. The length of the CDR3 is 16 residues. In nucleotides, the CDR3 is TGTGCAAGTCGCTTAGCGCGTCAGGGGGCCGACAACATTCAGTACTTC. Its translation is CASRLARQGADNIQYF.

In its sample, this clone was seen a few times. The CDR3 region has the DNA TGTGCTCGACTCTCGGAGTGGACAGGTCCCGATACGCAGTATTTT. Its translation is CARLSEWTGPDTQYF. This chain links TRBV30 with TRBJ2-3; 7 nucleotides agree with TRBD1. The V gene's germline CDR1 is GTSNPN and CDR2 SVGIG (reference sequence). The CDR3 sequence is 15 residues long.

The chain combines TRBV7-9 with TRBJ2-7, with 10 nucleotides matching TRBD1. The CDR3 extends over 15 amino acids. Germline CDR1 SEHNR, CDR2 FQNEAQ (reference sequence). The J segment lost 6 bases and the V segment lost 4 bases, leaving 9 bases of the junction unmatched. Written as DNA, the CDR3 is TGTGCCAGCAGCTCTTCGCGGACAGGGGGAACCGAGCAGTACTTC. It specifies CASSSSRTGGTEQYF.

The chain carries TRBV15 and TRBJ1-1; 11 nucleotides match TRBD1. CDR3 length: 16 amino acids. Germline values: CDR1 LNHNV, CDR2 YYDKDF (reference sequence). V shed 0 bases and J 6 bases; nucleotides not matched to a gene: 6. CDR3 sequence: CATSRETGQGVAEAFF. CDR3 sequence (DNA): TGTGCCACCAGCAGAGAGACGGGACAGGGGGTGGCTGAAGCTTTCTTT.

The chain uses TRBV28 and TRBJ1-6; 8 bases line up with TRBD1. Looked up from germline, CDR1 is MDHEN and CDR2 is SYDVKM. V shed 6 bases, J shed 10 bases, and the junction held 8 bases outside the gene matches. The CDR3 spans 14 residues. The CDR3 DNA reads as TGTGCCAGCAGCTACGGACAGGGTAGATCACCCCTCCACTTT. As protein: CASSYGQGRSPLHF. Together with reference TRBV28 and TRBJ1-6, the CDR3 gives the full variable domain: DVKVTQSSRYLVKRTGEKVFLECVQDMDHENMFWYRQDPGLGLRLIYFSYDVKMKEKGDIPEGYSVSREKKERFSLILESASTNQTSMYLCASSYGQGRSPLHFGNGTRLTVT.

V usage is TRBV19 and J usage is TRBJ1-2; TRBD1 aligns across 7 bases. After removal of 0 bases from V and 3 bases from J, the junction contained 1 base not matched to a gene. The germline V gene encodes CDR1 LNHDA and CDR2 SQIVND (reference sequence). The CDR3 length is 14 residues. This CDR3 is CASSIEGTDYGYTF. CDR3 coding DNA: TGTGCCAGTAGTATAGAGGGGACAGACTATGGCTACACCTTC.

The chain carries TRBV4-2 and TRBJ1-2; D remains unclear. Germline values: CDR1 LGHNA, CDR2 YNFKEQ. The CDR3 covers 14 residues. Trimming shortened V by 0 bases and J by 4 bases, and 9 bases separated the two germline ends. The CDR3 is CASSQDGAVYGYTF. As DNA, the CDR3 is TGTGCCAGCAGCCAAGATGGTGCAGTCTATGGCTACACCTTC.

This clone showed up just once. The J gene is TRBJ1-5, the V gene TRBV5-1; no reliable D call. V was pared by 3 bases and J by 1 base, with 5 bases between. Germline V gene data show CDR1 as SGHRS and CDR2 as YFSETQ. The CDR3 consists of 13 residues. CDR3 protein: CASSYSSNQPQHF. The CDR3 DNA follows: TGCGCCAGCAGCTACAGCAGCAATCAGCCCCAGCATTTT.

The chain links TRBV6-6 to TRBJ2-7; 9 bases agree with TRBD2. Germline values: CDR1 MNHNY, CDR2 SVGAGI (reference sequence). V shed 2 bases, J shed 4 bases, and the junction held 3 bases outside the gene matches. The CDR3 totals 14 residues. The CDR3 here is CASSYGGGAYEQYF. CDR3 in DNA: TGTGCCAGCAGTTACGGCGGGGGGGCGTACGAGCAGTACTTC.

Turning to this clone: One end of the junction is discordant with germline, which a read error may explain. The chain combines TRBV5-1 with TRBJ2-1; TRBD2 matches at 9 bases. CDR1 and CDR2 from the germline V gene are SGHRS and YFSETQ. The CDR3 has 16 amino acids. As DNA, the CDR3 is TGCGCCCGCAGCTGGGCCGGCGGGGGGGCCATCAATGAGCAGTTCTTC. Amino acid sequence: CARSWAGGGAINEQFF.

This chain joins TRBV6-6 and TRBJ1-1; D unresolved. The CDR3 loop spans 12 amino acids. CDR1 is MNHNY, CDR2 SVGAGI, per germline (reference sequence). Trimming pared 8 bases from V and 0 bases from J, leaving 7 bases between. This chain's CDR3 is CASGGMNTEAFF. Written as DNA, the CDR3 is TGTGCCAGCGGCGGAATGAACACTGAAGCTTTCTTT.

This clone was counted only a few times. The chain uses TRBV28 and TRBJ1-1; perhaps TRBD1 as D (5 bases). Germline CDR1 reads MDHEN; CDR2 reads SYDVKM. CDR3 length equals 14 residues. Trimming cost V 4 bases and J 4 bases, with 13 bases left between them. In DNA form, the CDR3 reads TGTGCCAGCAGTTGGAGTCAGGGTCCCACTGAAGCTTTCTTT. It translates to CASSWSQGPTEAFF. The variable domain in full, with the rest retrieved from reference TRBV28 and TRBJ1-1, is DVKVTQSSRYLVKRTGEKVFLECVQDMDHENMFWYRQDPGLGLRLIYFSYDVKMKEKGDIPEGYSVSREKKERFSLILESASTNQTSMYLCASSWSQGPTEAFFGQGTRLTVV.

The genes are TRBV7-9 and TRBJ1-1, with 7 bases fitting TRBD1. The CDR3 length is 16 residues. Trimming cost V 0 bases and J 0 bases; bases outside gene matches: 4. Germline V CDR1 and CDR2: SEHNR, FQNEAQ (reference sequence). The CDR3 DNA reads as TGTGCCAGCAGCTTAGCGTCAGGGGGGATGAACACTGAAGCTTTCTTT. Its protein product is CASSLASGGMNTEAFF.

The chain combines TRBV7-2 with TRBJ1-5; 8 bases match TRBD1. V shed 5 bases, J shed 0 bases, and the junction held 6 bases outside the gene matches. Germline V gene data show CDR1 as SGHTA and CDR2 as FQGNSA. The CDR3 length is 16 residues. The DNA for the CDR3 is TGTGCCAGCAGCCTACAGGGGGTGAATAGCAATCAGCCCCAGCATTTT. Translating it yields CASSLQGVNSNQPQHF.

The chain carries TRBV4-2 and TRBJ1-2; 7 bases are a match to TRBD1. The V gene's germline CDR1 is LGHNA and CDR2 YNFKEQ. The CDR3 consists of 14 residues. Losses at the gene ends were 2 bases for V and 3 bases for J; bases not matched to a gene: 3. CDR3 protein: CASSQRQGDYGYTF. The CDR3 coding sequence is TGTGCCAGCAGCCAACGACAGGGTGACTATGGCTACACCTTC.

The rearrangement joins TRBV15 to TRBJ1-2, with 8 bases lining up with TRBD1. Germline-derived CDR1 and CDR2 are LNHNV and YYDKDF (reference sequence). The J segment lost 8 bases and the V segment lost 5 bases, leaving 10 bases of the junction unmatched. The CDR3 loop spans 14 amino acids. DNA for the CDR3: TGTGCCACCAGCCCTCGGACAGGGCGAAGAGGCTACACCTTC. Amino acids: CATSPRTGRRGYTF.

The chain couples TRBV7-9 to TRBJ1-3; 9 bases align to TRBD1. V shed 3 bases, J shed 4 bases, and the junction held 4 bases outside the gene matches. CDR1 is SEHNR, CDR2 FQNEAQ, per germline (reference sequence). The CDR3 runs to 15 residues. In DNA, the CDR3 is TGTGCCAGCAGCTTGGGACAGGGCTCAGGAAACACCATATATTTT. It translates to CASSLGQGSGNTIYF.

V usage is TRBV10-3 and J usage is TRBJ1-1; 11 positions agree with TRBD1. Germline CDR1 reads ENHRY; CDR2 reads SYGVKD. The CDR3 spans 14 residues. J was trimmed by 5 bases and V by 3 bases; bases with no gene match: 2. The CDR3 DNA sequence: TGTGCCATCAGTGATGGACAGGGGGCAACTGAAGCTTTCTTT. It translates to CAISDGQGATEAFF.

The CDR3 nucleotides are TGTGCCAGCAGCGCCTCCGGGACAGGGGGCCCTTTAGGCGAGCAGTACTTC. It encodes CASSASGTGGPLGEQYF. V gene TRBV9 combines with J gene TRBJ2-7; TRBD1 agrees at 12 bases. The CDR3 extends over 17 amino acids. V shed 3 bases and J 6 bases; nucleotides not matched to a gene: 13. CDR1 and CDR2 from the germline V gene are SGDLS and YYNGEE.

This chain connects TRBV7-9 to TRBJ1-2, with 7 bases matching TRBD1. The germline gives CDR1 SEHNR, CDR2 FQNEAQ (reference sequence). The V and J ends lost 0 bases and 1 base, in that order; junction bases with no gene match: 5. This CDR3 comprises 16 residues. The CDR3 is CASSLAGQPVNYGYTF. The CDR3 nucleotides read TGTGCCAGCAGCTTAGCGGGACAGCCAGTTAACTATGGCTACACCTTC. Drawing the rest from reference TRBV7-9 and TRBJ1-2, the complete variable domain is DTGVSQNPRHKITKRGQNVTFRCDPISEHNRLYWYRQTLGQGPEFLTYFQNEAQLEKSRLLSDRFSAERPKGSFSTLEIQRTEQGDSAMYLCASSLAGQPVNYGYTFGSGTRLTVV.

The chain joins TRBV29-1 to TRBJ1-2; 10 nucleotides match TRBD1. This CDR3 region has 14 residues. The junction had 10 bases not matched to a gene; V was cut back by 6 bases and J by 6 bases. Germline V gives CDR1 SQVTM, CDR2 ANQGSEA. CDR3 in DNA: TGCAGCGTCCGGGGGGGACAGGGGATTGATGGCTACACCTTC. Translation: CSVRGGQGIDGYTF.

This chain links TRBV6-4 with TRBJ2-1; 9 bases line up with TRBD2. After removal of 10 bases from V and 3 bases from J, the junction contained 7 bases not matched to a gene. The CDR3 sequence is 14 residues long. Germline V gene sequence: CDR1 MRHNA, CDR2 SNTAGT. For the CDR3, the DNA is TGTGCCACTCATGGTAGCGGGGGCTACAATGAGCAGTTCTTC. Translation gives CATHGSGGYNEQFF.

This clone showed up just once. Here the CDR3 DNA reads TGTGCCACCAGTGGGGCCCCTGCTAGCACAGATACGCAGTATTTT. Amino acid sequence: CATSGAPASTDTQYF. V and J are TRBV24-1 and TRBJ2-3, with D unclear. CDR1 and CDR2 (germline): KGHDR, SFDVKD. V was clipped by 5 bases and J by 0 bases, with 11 bases between them. The CDR3 has 15 amino acids.